The 7 T cell receptor beta chains below all came from one sample that was sequenced in a study of a mutant IDH1 vaccine in newly diagnosed glioma. No antigen has been assigned to these receptors. The assay was immunoSEQ multiplex PCR, and TCRdb's table has in-frame clones only and misses some. The sample yields 30,000 or so clones, 65% to 85% seen once. Time point meaning: week 47, end of study. A single vaccine dose contained 300 ug of mutant IDH1 20-mer peptide, and topical imiquimod was used with it. The sequenced sample was PBMCs, obtained from a glioma patient whose treatment included an IDH1 peptide vaccine. The receptors were sampled from a man aged 30 to 39 with glioma.

The chain recombines TRBV7-9 with TRBJ2-1; the D is unclear. The V gene's germline CDR1 is SEHNR and CDR2 FQNEAQ (reference sequence). The CDR3 consists of 12 residues. V lost 2 bases and J lost 7, with 6 bases in between. CDR3 sequence reads: CASSLLKNEQFF. The CDR3 DNA sequence: TGTGCCAGCAGCTTACTGAAAAATGAGCAGTTCTTC.

The chain has TRBV5-1 and TRBJ2-7, with 8 bases that match TRBD1. This CDR3 has 13 residues. V dropped 4 bases and J dropped 3; count of bases not matched to a gene: 3. Germline V gives CDR1 SGHRS, CDR2 YFSETQ. CDR3 coding DNA: TGCGCCAGCAGCCCGGACAGGGTCTACGAGCAGTACTTC. Encoded protein: CASSPDRVYEQYF.

The J gene is TRBJ2-7, the V gene TRBV6-1, with no clear D. V gave up 7 bases and J gave up 4 bases, with 14 bases separating them. Germline assignment: CDR1 MNHNS and CDR2 SASEGT. CDR3 length equals 13 residues. The CDR3 DNA sequence: TGTGCCAGCAACCCCCGGGCTAGATACGAGCAGTACTTC. Protein: CASNPRARYEQYF.

The chain combines TRBV4-1 with TRBJ1-1; D not resolved. CDR3 length equals 14 residues. The V gene's germline CDR1 is MGHRA and CDR2 YSYEKL. V was cut by 1 base and J by 2 bases, with 8 bases left in between. CDR3 loop: CASSQANGNTEAFF. As DNA, the CDR3 is TGCGCCAGCAGCCAAGCGAATGGAAACACTGAAGCTTTCTTT.

This chain uses TRBV29-1 with TRBJ1-4; tentatively, D is TRBD1 (5 bases). CDR3 size: 13 residues. V lost 6 bases and J 8 bases, leaving 16 bases between the germline ends. In germline, CDR1 is SQVTM, CDR2 ANQGSEA. CDR3: CSVAGTDGEKLFF. The CDR3 DNA sequence: TGCAGCGTGGCCGGGACGGACGGGGAAAAACTGTTTTTT.

The chain couples TRBV9 to TRBJ1-3; unclear D gene. V gave up 2 bases and J gave up 0 bases, with 6 bases separating them. The germline V gene encodes CDR1 SGDLS and CDR2 YYNGEE. This CDR3 region has 14 residues. As DNA, the CDR3 is TGTGCCAGCAGCGTGGGCTCCTCTGGAAACACCATATATTTT. Translating it yields CASSVGSSGNTIYF.

The chain combines TRBV29-1 with TRBJ2-7, with D perhaps matching TRBD1 (6 bases). The V and J ends lost 4 bases and 4 bases respectively, with 17 bases between them. Germline assignment: CDR1 SQVTM and CDR2 ANQGSEA. This CDR3 is built from 14 residues. CDR3: CSVGGRGAGYEQYF. The CDR3 nucleotides are TGCAGCGTTGGGGGGCGAGGGGCAGGTTACGAGCAGTACTTC.